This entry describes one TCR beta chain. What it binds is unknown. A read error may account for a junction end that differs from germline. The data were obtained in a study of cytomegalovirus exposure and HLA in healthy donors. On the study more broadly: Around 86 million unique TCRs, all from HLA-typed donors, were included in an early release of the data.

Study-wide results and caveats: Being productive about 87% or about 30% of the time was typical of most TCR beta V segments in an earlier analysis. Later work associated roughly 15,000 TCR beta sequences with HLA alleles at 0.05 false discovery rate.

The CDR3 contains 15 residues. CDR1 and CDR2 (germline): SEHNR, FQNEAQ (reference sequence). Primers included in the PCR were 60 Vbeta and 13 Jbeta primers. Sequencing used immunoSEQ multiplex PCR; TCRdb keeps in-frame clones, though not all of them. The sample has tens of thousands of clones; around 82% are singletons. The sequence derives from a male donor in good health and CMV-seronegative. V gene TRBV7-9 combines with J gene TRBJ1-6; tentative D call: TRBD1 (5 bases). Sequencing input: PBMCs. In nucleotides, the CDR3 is TGTTCCAGCAGCTCGCGGGACCTCCATAATTCACCCCTCCACTTT. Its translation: CSSSSRDLHNSPLHF.